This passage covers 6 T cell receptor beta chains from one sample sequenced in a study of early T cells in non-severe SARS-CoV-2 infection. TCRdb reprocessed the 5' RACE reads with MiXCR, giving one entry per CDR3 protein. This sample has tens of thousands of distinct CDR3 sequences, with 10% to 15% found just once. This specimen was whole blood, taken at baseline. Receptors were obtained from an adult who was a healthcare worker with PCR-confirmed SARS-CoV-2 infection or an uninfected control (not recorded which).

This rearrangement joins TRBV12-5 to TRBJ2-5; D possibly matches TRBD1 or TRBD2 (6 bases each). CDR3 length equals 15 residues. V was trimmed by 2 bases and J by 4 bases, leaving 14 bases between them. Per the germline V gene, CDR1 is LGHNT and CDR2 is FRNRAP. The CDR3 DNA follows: TGTGCTAGTGGTTTGACGCAGGGGAGGTCAGAGACCCAGTACTTC. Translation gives CASGLTQGRSETQYF.

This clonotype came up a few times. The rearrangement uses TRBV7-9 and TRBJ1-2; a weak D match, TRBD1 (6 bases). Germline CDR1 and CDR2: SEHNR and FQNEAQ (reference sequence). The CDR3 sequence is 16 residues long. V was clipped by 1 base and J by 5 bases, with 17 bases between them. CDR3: CASSLVEQGPLYGYTF. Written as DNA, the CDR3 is TGTGCCAGCAGCTTAGTGGAACAGGGCCCTCTTTATGGCTACACCTTC.

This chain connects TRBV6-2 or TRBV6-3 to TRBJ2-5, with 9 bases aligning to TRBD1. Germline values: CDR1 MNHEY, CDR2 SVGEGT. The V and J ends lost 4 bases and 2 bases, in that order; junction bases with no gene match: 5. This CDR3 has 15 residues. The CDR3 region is CASSSRTGEQETQYF. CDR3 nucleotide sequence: TGTGCCAGCAGTTCCCGGACAGGGGAACAAGAGACCCAGTACTTC.

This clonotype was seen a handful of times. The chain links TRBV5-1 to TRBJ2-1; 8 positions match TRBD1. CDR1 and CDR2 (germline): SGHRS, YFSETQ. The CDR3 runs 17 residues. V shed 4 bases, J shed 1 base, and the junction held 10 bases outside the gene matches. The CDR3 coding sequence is TGCGCCAGCAGCCGAGGGGGACAGGCGATATCCTACAATGAGCAGTTCTTC. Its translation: CASSRGGQAISYNEQFF. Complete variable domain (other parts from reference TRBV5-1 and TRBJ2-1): KAGVTQTPRYLIKTRGQQVTLSCSPISGHRSVSWYQQTPGQGLQFLFEYFSETQRNKGNFPGRFSGRQFSNSRSEMNVSTLELGDSALYLCASSRGGQAISYNEQFFGPGTRLTVL.

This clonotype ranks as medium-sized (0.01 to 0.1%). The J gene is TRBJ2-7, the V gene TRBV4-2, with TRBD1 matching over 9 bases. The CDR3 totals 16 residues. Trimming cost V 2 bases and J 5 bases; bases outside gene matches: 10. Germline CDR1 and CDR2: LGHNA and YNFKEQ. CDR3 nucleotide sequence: TGTGCCAGCAGCCAAAGCCCGGGACAGGGATCGGACGAGCAGTACTTC. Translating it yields CASSQSPGQGSDEQYF.

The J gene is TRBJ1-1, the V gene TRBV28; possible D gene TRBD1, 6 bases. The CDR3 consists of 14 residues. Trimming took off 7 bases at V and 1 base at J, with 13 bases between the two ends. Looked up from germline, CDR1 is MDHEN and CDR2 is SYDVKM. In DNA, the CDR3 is TGTGCCAGCATGGCGTACAGGGAGAACACTGAAGCTTTCTTT. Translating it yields CASMAYRENTEAFF.